This TCR beta chain was documented in a study of T-cell reconstitution after alpha-beta-depleted transplantation in children. General study points: By about two months after transplant, alpha-beta T cells reportedly arose from several hundred graft clones that had expanded. Where some patients showed high TCRbeta diversity at day 60, it came from recipient T cells and thymic progenitors that had survived.

In the case of this clonotype: Its antigen is not identified.

A library of TCRbeta sequences, prepared with unique molecular identifiers, was generated. Using its own MiXCR run on the PCR reads, TCRdb lists one record per CDR3 protein. The repertoire holds some 840,000 distinct CDR3 sequences, less than 20% seen once, with approximately 5% in the top ten. V was shortened by 9 bases and J by 4 bases, with 13 bases between the two germline ends. Per germline, CDR1 SEHNR and CDR2 FQNEAQ (reference sequence). The CDR3 has 13 residues. This chain links TRBV7-9 with TRBJ1-5; D unclear. The sample consisted of PBMCs, mostly from graft donor cells, taken 360 days after TCRalphabeta/CD19-depleted stem cell transplant. This receptor was identified in a male patient younger than 18 who had a stem cell transplant for acute lymphoblastic leukemia, so the T cells may come from the graft donor. This chain's CDR3 is CARSLPGNQPQHF. The DNA for the CDR3 is TGTGCCAGAAGCCTCCCTGGGAATCAGCCCCAGCATTTT.